This paragraph reports one T cell receptor beta chain. The sample's time point: pretreatment peripheral blood. TCRdb's copy holds only in-frame clones and misses some; the assay was immunoSEQ multiplex PCR. The data contain tens of thousands of clones, approximately 86% of them singletons. This entry belongs to a study of PD-L1 blockade in urothelial cancer. Study-wide context: As for prior chemotherapy regimens, patients had received 0 to 3. It was at 3 weeks (second dose) and 6 weeks after treatment start that blood was analyzed.

The material was PBMCs, obtained around atezolizumab (anti-PD-L1) treatment. This TCR was sampled from a man older than 75 with urothelial cancer.

The CDR3, as DNA: TGCGCCAGCAGCTTCCTAGCGGGCAACCAAGAGACCCAGTACTTC. Its protein product is CASSFLAGNQETQYF. The chain links TRBV5-1 to TRBJ2-5, with TRBD2 matching over 8 bases. Germline V gives CDR1 SGHRS, CDR2 YFSETQ. The CDR3 spans 15 residues. V was clipped by 2 bases and J by 0 bases; unmatched bases: 3.